Reported below is one T cell receptor (beta chain). Its matching antigen is unknown. The sample originates from a study of PD-1 blockade in mismatch repair-deficient tumors. Across the whole study: Patients had about 13 mismatch repair-deficient cancer types and were previously treated and progressing.

Study-wide findings and caveats: Rapid post-treatment expansion, then contraction, generally preceding radiologic response, marked tumor-resident clones.

With 4 bases removed from V and 3 bases from J, the gap between germline ends came to 19 bases. The CDR3 has 16 amino acids. Germline V CDR1 and CDR2: MNHEY, SMNVEV (reference sequence). Some clones are missing from TCRdb's copy, which holds only in-frame ones; the method was immunoSEQ multiplex PCR. Of 55,000 to 85,000 clones listed, about 72% are singletons. PCR or immunohistochemistry showed mismatch repair deficiency in every enrolled patient. TCRs were sequenced from three patients responding to pembrolizumab. The sequenced sample was peripheral blood, obtained 2 weeks after starting pembrolizumab. The chain employs TRBV27 and TRBJ2-7; D is perhaps TRBD1 or TRBD2 (5 bases each). This receptor was obtained from an adult with mismatch repair-deficient cancer. The CDR3 region is CASSWTGAGGYYEQYF. CDR3 DNA: TGTGCCAGCAGTTGGACCGGGGCCGGAGGATACTACGAGCAGTACTTC.